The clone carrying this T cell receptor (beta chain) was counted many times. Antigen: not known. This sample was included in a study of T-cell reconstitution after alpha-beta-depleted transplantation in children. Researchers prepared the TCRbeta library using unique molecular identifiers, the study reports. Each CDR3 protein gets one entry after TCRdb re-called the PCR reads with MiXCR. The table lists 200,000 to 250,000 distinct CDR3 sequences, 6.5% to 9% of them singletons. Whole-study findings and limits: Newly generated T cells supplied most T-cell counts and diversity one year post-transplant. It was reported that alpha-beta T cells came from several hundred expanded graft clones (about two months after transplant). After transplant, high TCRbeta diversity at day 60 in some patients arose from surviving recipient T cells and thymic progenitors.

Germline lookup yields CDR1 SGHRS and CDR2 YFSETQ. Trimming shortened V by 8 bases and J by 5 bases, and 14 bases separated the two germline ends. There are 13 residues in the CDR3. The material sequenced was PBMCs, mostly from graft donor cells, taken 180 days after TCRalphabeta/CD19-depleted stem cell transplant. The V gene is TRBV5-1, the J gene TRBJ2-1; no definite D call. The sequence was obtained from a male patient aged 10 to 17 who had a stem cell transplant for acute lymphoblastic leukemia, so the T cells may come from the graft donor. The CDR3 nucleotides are TGCGCCAGTGGTCCGGGCGGCAACAATGAGCAGTTCTTC. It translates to CASGPGGNNEQFF.